A single sample gave rise to the 29 T cell receptor beta chains below, sequenced in a study of early T cells in non-severe SARS-CoV-2 infection. MiXCR, applied by TCRdb to the 5' RACE reads, yields one record per CDR3 protein. The profile covers more than 20,000 distinct CDR3 sequences, with around 4% appearing a single time and about 4.2% taken by the ten largest. Sequencing was carried out using whole blood. The receptors come from an adult who was a healthcare worker with PCR-confirmed SARS-CoV-2 infection or an uninfected control (not recorded which).

The table lists this clonotype with many counts. V usage is TRBV20-1 and J usage is TRBJ2-3; TRBD2 is a possible D gene (6 bases). The germline V gene has CDR1 DFQATT and CDR2 SNEGSKA (reference sequence). This CDR3 has 15 amino acids. Trimming cost V 4 bases and J 1 base, with 15 bases left between them. The CDR3 coding sequence is TGCAGTGCTACACCTGGGACTCTACGCACAGATACGCAGTATTTT. Its protein product is CSATPGTLRTDTQYF.

This clonotype was recorded at least ten times. This sequence joins TRBV10-3 and TRBJ2-2, with unresolved D. CDR3 size: 13 residues. The V end lost 8 bases, the J end lost 3 bases, and 10 bases lay between the germline ends. Germline V gene data show CDR1 as ENHRY and CDR2 as SYGVKD. In DNA form, the CDR3 reads TGTGCCATCGGGTCAACTCACACCGGGGAGCTGTTTTTT. Translating gives CAIGSTHTGELFF.

The V and J genes are TRBV11-2 and TRBJ2-2; maybe TRBD2 (6 bases). Trimming left V 5 bases short and J 4 bases short, with 8 bases between. From germline, CDR1 is SGHAT and CDR2 FQNNGV. There are 13 residues in the CDR3. CDR3 bases: TGTGCCAGCAGCCCCGGGGGCACCGGGGAGCTGTTTTTT. It is translated as CASSPGGTGELFF. The full variable domain, with the rest looked up from reference TRBV11-2 and TRBJ2-2, is EAGVAQSPRYKIIEKRQSVAFWCNPISGHATLYWYQQILGQGPKLLIQFQNNGVVDDSQLPKDRFSAERLKGVDSTLKIQPAKLEDSAVYLCASSPGGTGELFFGEGSRLTVL.

The chain has TRBV20-1 and TRBJ2-1; 9 nucleotides match TRBD1. After removal of 6 bases from V and 5 bases from J, the junction contained 11 bases not matched to a gene. CDR1 is DFQATT and CDR2 is SNEGSKA in the germline V gene (reference sequence). The length of the CDR3 is 15 residues. The CDR3 DNA sequence: TGCAGTGCGGACAGGGGACGGTTTTCGAACAATGAGCAGTTCTTC. It translates to CSADRGRFSNNEQFF.

This clonotype occurred many times. The chain employs TRBV11-2 and TRBJ1-6; D call uncertain. Germline values: CDR1 SGHAT, CDR2 FQNNGV. The CDR3 is made up of 12 amino acids. Trimming removed 6 bases from V and 19 bases from J, with 19 bases in between. DNA of the CDR3: TGTGCCAGCAGTTCCGAAGGGTCGGCGTCTCACTTT. Translating gives CASSSEGSASHF.

There are a few counts of this clonotype. V and J are TRBV12-3 or TRBV12-4 and TRBJ2-2; 7 bases are a match to TRBD1. The J segment lost 0 bases and the V segment lost 6 bases, leaving 10 bases of the junction unmatched. The CDR3 loop spans 17 amino acids. For the CDR3, the DNA is TGTGCCAGCAGCCGTCCTTGGGGGACAGCGAACACCGGGGAGCTGTTTTTT. Translating gives CASSRPWGTANTGELFF.

The chain joins TRBV11-2 to TRBJ2-3; D unclear. The CDR3 totals 12 residues. Germline assignment: CDR1 SGHAT and CDR2 FQNNGV. Deletions cut 3 bases from V and 4 bases from J, with 5 bases between. The CDR3 spells CASSFPSDTQYF. The CDR3 DNA follows: TGTGCCAGCAGCTTTCCTTCAGATACGCAGTATTTT.

This clonotype appeared many times. The chain couples TRBV11-1 to TRBJ2-5; D is perhaps TRBD1 (6 bases). The CDR3 length is 14 residues. Germline CDR1 and CDR2: SGHAT and FQDESV (reference sequence). Trimming stripped 5 bases from V and 2 bases from J, with 12 bases between. As DNA, the CDR3 is TGTGCCAGCAGCCGACAGGCTCTTCAAGAGACCCAGTACTTC. As protein: CASSRQALQETQYF.

This clonotype is termed medium-sized. V gene TRBV7-8 combines with J gene TRBJ2-1, with 8 nucleotides matching TRBD1. The V segment lost 3 bases and the J segment 4 bases; nucleotides outside the gene matches: 2. Looked up from germline, CDR1 is SGHVS and CDR2 is FQNEAQ. The CDR3 has 14 amino acids. CDR3 bases: TGTGCCAGCAGCTTGGGGGACAGGTACAATGAGCAGTTCTTC. This gives the protein CASSLGDRYNEQFF.

Only a few counts were recorded for this clonotype. The rearrangement uses TRBV6-5 and TRBJ1-1; the D is unclear. The germline CDR1 and CDR2 sequences are MNHEY and SVGAGI. Trimming cost V 0 bases and J 11 bases, with 13 bases left between them. The CDR3 has 13 residues. The CDR3 DNA reads as TGTGCCAGCAGTTACTCGAGTTCGAGGGAGGCTTTCTTT. It is translated as CASSYSSSREAFF.

Remarks on this clonotype: A much larger clone differs by one base, so this may be a read error. The chain recombines TRBV2 with TRBJ2-3; D ambiguous. The germline V and J ends were trimmed by 6 bases and 10 bases, with 14 bases remaining between them. Germline CDR1 SNHLY, CDR2 FYNNEI. The CDR3 extends over 12 amino acids. The CDR3 sequence is CASSDNLRAQYF. CDR3 sequence (DNA): TGTGCCAGCAGCGACAACTTAAGGGCGCAGTATTTT.

In its sample, this clonotype was seen many times. The rearrangement joins TRBV20-1 to TRBJ1-1, with TRBD1 matching 10 bases. V lost 6 bases to trimming and J lost 3 bases; unmatched junction nucleotides: 1. The CDR3 length is 12 residues. Germline assignment: CDR1 DFQATT and CDR2 SNEGSKA (reference sequence). The CDR3 here is CSAGTGDTEAFF. CDR3 sequence (DNA): TGCAGTGCGGGGACAGGGGACACTGAAGCTTTCTTT.

The table lists this clonotype with many counts. The genes are TRBV28 and TRBJ1-4; tentative D call: TRBD1 (6 bases). The V gene lost 5 bases and the J gene lost 2 bases, with 9 bases spanning the gap. Germline lookup yields CDR1 MDHEN and CDR2 SYDVKM. This CDR3 region has 14 residues. Written as DNA, the CDR3 is TGTGCCAGCAGTACAGGGATGACTAATGAAAAACTGTTTTTT. It specifies CASSTGMTNEKLFF.

The rearrangement links TRBV28 to TRBJ2-3; D is unclear. Looked up from germline, CDR1 is MDHEN and CDR2 is SYDVKM. The V and J ends lost 9 bases and 3 bases respectively, with 10 bases between them. The CDR3 loop spans 12 amino acids. CDR3 DNA sequence: TGTGCCAGTCAAACCCCTACAGATACGCAGTATTTT. Residues: CASQTPTDTQYF.

At least ten counts were recorded for this clonotype. The chain links TRBV18 to TRBJ2-1; 10 nucleotides align to TRBD2. J was trimmed by 7 bases and V by 6 bases; bases with no gene match: 9. CDR1 and CDR2 (germline): KGHSH, LQKENI. The CDR3 covers 15 residues. The CDR3 coding sequence is TGTGCCAGCTCGCCCCTGGCTAGCGGGAGTAATGAGCAGTTCTTC. This encodes CASSPLASGSNEQFF.

This clonotype was seen ten or more times. This chain uses TRBV20-1 with TRBJ2-1; 9 positions agree with TRBD2. V shed 5 bases, J shed 7 bases, and the junction held 9 bases outside the gene matches. The CDR3 has 14 residues. From germline, CDR1 is DFQATT and CDR2 SNEGSKA (reference sequence). The chain's CDR3 is CSAGLAGRRNEQFF. CDR3 nucleotides: TGCAGTGCTGGCCTAGCGGGAAGGAGGAATGAGCAGTTCTTC.

This clonotype was counted many times. V is TRBV5-1 and J is TRBJ2-7; the match to TRBD2 covers 10 bases. The CDR3 is 15 residues long. Looked up from germline, CDR1 is SGHRS and CDR2 is YFSETQ. Trimming removed 1 base from V and 7 bases from J; junction bases left unmatched: 8. In nucleotides, the CDR3 is TGCGCCAGCAGCTTGTTTCTAGCGGGAGAGGGGGAGCAGTACTTC. Its translation is CASSLFLAGEGEQYF. The variable domain in full, completed from reference TRBV5-1 and TRBJ2-7, reads KAGVTQTPRYLIKTRGQQVTLSCSPISGHRSVSWYQQTPGQGLQFLFEYFSETQRNKGNFPGRFSGRQFSNSRSEMNVSTLELGDSALYLCASSLFLAGEGEQYFGPGTRLTVT.

Ten or more counts support this clonotype. The gene calls are TRBV5-1 and TRBJ2-7; D is unresolved. CDR3 length equals 11 residues. Germline values: CDR1 SGHRS, CDR2 YFSETQ. The V end was cut by 0 bases, the J end by 7 bases, with 5 bases between. CDR3 sequence: CASSLGREQYF. The CDR3 region has the DNA TGCGCCAGCAGCTTGGGCCGAGAGCAGTACTTC. Supplemented by reference TRBV5-1 and TRBJ2-7, the full variable domain reads KAGVTQTPRYLIKTRGQQVTLSCSPISGHRSVSWYQQTPGQGLQFLFEYFSETQRNKGNFPGRFSGRQFSNSRSEMNVSTLELGDSALYLCASSLGREQYFGPGTRLTVT.

The chain joins TRBV29-1 to TRBJ2-1; D gene uncertain. Germline V gene lookup returns CDR1 SQVTM and CDR2 ANQGSEA. This CDR3 spans 12 amino acids. V was shortened by 3 bases and J by 7 bases, with 10 bases between the two germline ends. This chain's CDR3 is CSVDAFQNEQFF. The CDR3 DNA reads TGCAGCGTTGACGCCTTCCAGAATGAGCAGTTCTTC.

The rearrangement joins TRBV9 to TRBJ2-7; 8 bases are shared with TRBD2. The CDR3 runs 16 residues. Trimming at V came to 2 bases and at J to 0 bases, leaving 7 bases not matched to a gene. CDR1 SGDLS and CDR2 YYNGEE come from the germline V gene. DNA of the CDR3: TGTGCCAGCAGCGTCGGCCATAGCGGGAACTCCTACGAGCAGTACTTC. Translated: CASSVGHSGNSYEQYF. Full variable domain (remainder filled in from reference TRBV9 and TRBJ2-7): DSGVTQTPKHLITATGQRVTLRCSPRSGDLSVYWYQQSLDQGLQFLIQYYNGEERAKGNILERFSAQQFPDLHSELNLSSLELGDSALYFCASSVGHSGNSYEQYFGPGTRLTVT.

This clonotype was seen a handful of times. The chain recombines TRBV27 with TRBJ2-7, with 10 bases aligning to TRBD1. The V gene end was trimmed by 5 bases and the J gene end by 5 bases; junction bases not matched to a gene: 9. CDR1 is MNHEY, CDR2 SMNVEV, per germline (reference sequence). CDR3 length equals 15 residues. CDR3 sequence reads: CASSLTGTGAHEQYF. The CDR3 DNA sequence: TGTGCCAGCAGTCTCACCGGGACAGGGGCCCACGAGCAGTACTTC.

This clonotype has just a few counts. The CDR3 nucleotides read TGTGCCAGCAGTTTTCACCTACAGGAACTCTCCTACGAGCAGTACTTC. This codes for CASSFHLQELSYEQYF. This chain uses TRBV28 with TRBJ2-7; tentative D call: TRBD1 (5 bases). Looked up from germline, CDR1 is MDHEN and CDR2 is SYDVKM. The CDR3 extends over 16 amino acids. V was shortened by 3 bases and J by 0 bases, with 15 bases between the two germline ends.

This clonotype was seen repeatedly, ten times or more. The chain links TRBV11-2 to TRBJ2-7, with no clear D. There are 12 residues in the CDR3. Germline loops: CDR1 SGHAT, CDR2 FQNNGV. V lost 1 base and J lost 5, with 6 bases in between. CDR3 DNA: TGTGCCAGCAGCTTAGCCATGGACGAGCAGTACTTC. Amino acid sequence: CASSLAMDEQYF.

Sample share makes this clonotype medium-sized. This chain connects TRBV7-8 to TRBJ2-3, with 9 bases lining up with TRBD2. The CDR3 spans 14 residues. Germline-derived CDR1 and CDR2 are SGHVS and FQNEAQ. The trim removed 3 bases at V and 6 bases at J, leaving 4 bases unmatched. CDR3 DNA: TGTGCCAGCAGCTTGCGGGAGGGCCCGGATACGCAGTATTTT. Translating it yields CASSLREGPDTQYF.

Ten or more counts support this clonotype. This chain joins TRBV5-1 and TRBJ2-1; D ambiguous. This CDR3 contains 16 residues. V gave up 1 base and J gave up 0 bases, with 11 bases separating them. CDR1 and CDR2 from the germline V gene are SGHRS and YFSETQ. CDR3 amino acids: CASSLSLPSSYNEQFF. The CDR3 DNA reads as TGCGCCAGCAGCTTGTCGCTTCCCAGCTCCTACAATGAGCAGTTCTTC.

This clonotype was found many times. This CDR3 is CASSYPPLYANTGELFF. The DNA for the CDR3 is TGTGCCAGCAGTTACCCGCCGCTGTACGCGAACACCGGGGAGCTGTTTTTT. J is TRBJ2-2 and V is TRBV6-6; no reliable D call. CDR3 length equals 17 residues. Per germline, CDR1 MNHNY and CDR2 SVGAGI (reference sequence). Trimming shortened V by 2 bases and J by 0 bases, and 13 bases separated the two germline ends.

This clonotype was picked up many times. The chain uses TRBV24-1 and TRBJ2-3, with 12 nucleotides matching TRBD2. The V gene end was trimmed by 8 bases and the J gene end by 2 bases; junction bases not matched to a gene: 7. The length of the CDR3 is 16 residues. Germline CDR1 KGHDR, CDR2 SFDVKD. The CDR3 reads CATNLLAGGLTDTQYF. The CDR3 region has the DNA TGTGCCACCAATCTTCTAGCGGGAGGGCTCACAGATACGCAGTATTTT.

This clonotype was detected many times. The genes are TRBV25-1 and TRBJ2-3; the match to TRBD1 covers 7 bases. Per germline, CDR1 MGHDK and CDR2 SYGVNS. CDR3 size: 15 residues. The V segment lost 5 bases and the J segment 3 bases; nucleotides outside the gene matches: 8. The CDR3 DNA sequence: TGTGCCAGCAGTTCCAACACAGGGGTTACAGATACGCAGTATTTT. This encodes CASSSNTGVTDTQYF. The complete variable domain, with remaining parts taken from reference TRBV25-1 and TRBJ2-3, reads EADIYQTPRYLVIGTGKKITLECSQTMGHDKMYWYQQDPGMELHLIHYSYGVNSTEKGDLSSESTVSRIRTEHFPLTLESARPSHTSQYLCASSSNTGVTDTQYFGPGTRLTVL.

This clonotype was counted a few times. The CDR3 region is CASSKVGGDTQYF. As DNA, the CDR3 is TGCGCCAGCAGCAAAGTTGGGGGAGATACGCAGTATTTT. V usage is TRBV5-1 and J usage is TRBJ2-3; D could derive from TRBD1 or TRBD2 (5 bases each). Trimming pared 4 bases from V and 5 bases from J, leaving 11 bases between. CDR1 is SGHRS and CDR2 is YFSETQ in the germline V gene. This CDR3 contains 13 residues.